This TCR beta chain was obtained from a study of CD8 T cells in ankylosing spondylitis. Whole-study findings and limits: Reportedly, significant enrichment of disease-linked clones occurred in matched ankylosing spondylitis synovial fluid. Earlier authors reported some of these motif variants in reactive arthritis synovial fluid and blood. Ankylosing spondylitis blood seemed to carry a telltale TCR beta motif made of seven or eight highly homologous variants.

Points on this clonotype: Its antigen remains unknown.

Library preparation for TCR beta used quantitative 5'-RACE with molecular barcodes. TCRdb re-analysed the 5' RACE reads in MiXCR, keeping a single row per CDR3 protein. The repertoire has about 260,000 distinct CDR3 sequences, around 19% of them found once; the top ten carry roughly 7.3%. The CDR3 sequence is 15 residues long. Trimming removed 4 bases from V and 0 bases from J; junction bases left unmatched: 4. Germline assignment: CDR1 SGDLS and CDR2 YYNGEE. V is TRBV9 and J is TRBJ1-3; TRBD1 matches at 7 bases. The sequence came from a male donor with ankylosing spondylitis or in good health (not recorded which). Material: blood, either unsorted or a sorted T cell fraction (not recorded which). CDR3 protein: CASSHRGGSGNTIYF. DNA of the CDR3: TGTGCCAGCAGCCACAGGGGTGGCTCTGGAAACACCATATATTTT.